The 20 T cell receptor beta chains reported below all come from one sample, sequenced in a study of beta chain features in type 1 diabetes. The sequenced template was cDNA made from the entire isolated RNA. The table came from immunoSEQ multiplex PCR; TCRdb's copy has only in-frame clones and leaves some out. The table lists approximately 170,000 clones, around 63% of them singletons. Their antigens remain unidentified. Study-level findings and limits: Patients with Type 1 diabetes showed moderately but significantly shorter TCRB CDR3s in all four CD4+ subsets.

Material for sequencing was naive CD4+ T cells from blood. These receptor sequences come from a man aged 25 to 40 with type 1 diabetes.

The chain carries TRBV19 and TRBJ2-3; possibly TRBD1 or TRBD2 for D (6 bases each). Germline V gives CDR1 LNHDA, CDR2 SQIVND (reference sequence). CDR3 length: 12 residues. V dropped 11 bases and J dropped 4 bases, with 13 bases sitting between them. This CDR3 reads CAVGGSADTQYF. The CDR3 coding sequence is TGTGCCGTGGGGGGCTCAGCAGATACGCAGTATTTT.

The gene calls are TRBV5-1 and TRBJ1-1; TRBD1 agrees at 9 bases. The germline CDR1 and CDR2 sequences are SGHRS and YFSETQ. V trimming: 0 bases; J trimming: 4 bases; junction bases outside the gene matches: 10. CDR3 size: 17 residues. The CDR3 region is CASSLDRGRLASTEAFF. The CDR3 DNA sequence: TGCGCCAGCAGCTTGGACAGGGGGCGGCTGGCCAGCACTGAAGCTTTCTTT.

This chain links TRBV25-1 with TRBJ2-5; no definite D call. Germline V gene sequence: CDR1 MGHDK, CDR2 SYGVNS. CDR3 length: 11 amino acids. V gave up 5 bases and J gave up 5 bases, with 6 bases separating them. CDR3 amino acids: CASSKWETQYF. CDR3 in DNA: TGTGCCAGCAGTAAGTGGGAGACCCAGTACTTC.

With regard to this clone: Other DNA sequences in the same sample also yield this CDR3. This sequence joins TRBV11-2 and TRBJ2-1; D unclear. The CDR3 runs to 11 residues. Germline CDR1 is SGHAT and CDR2 is FQNNGV. The V end lost 5 bases, the J end lost 2 bases, and 1 base lay between the germline ends. The CDR3 spells CASSPYNEQFF. In DNA, the CDR3 is TGTGCCAGCAGCCCCTACAATGAGCAGTTCTTC.

The V gene is TRBV29-1, the J gene TRBJ2-1, with D perhaps matching TRBD1 or TRBD2 (5 bases each). The CDR3 covers 13 residues. V lost 7 bases and J lost 12, with 22 bases in between. Germline V gene lookup returns CDR1 SQVTM and CDR2 ANQGSEA. The CDR3: CSACRDGLPGQFF. CDR3 nucleotide sequence: TGCAGCGCGTGTCGGGACGGATTGCCCGGGCAGTTCTTC.

CDR3 amino acids: CSVRLQGASPEQYF. DNA for the CDR3: TGCAGCGTTCGACTACAGGGGGCCAGTCCCGAGCAGTACTTC. J is TRBJ2-7 and V is TRBV29-1, with 9 bases that match TRBD1. The germline V gene has CDR1 SQVTM and CDR2 ANQGSEA. CDR3 size: 14 residues. Losses at the gene ends were 5 bases for V and 6 bases for J; bases not matched to a gene: 11.

Note on this clone: One end of the junction fails to match germline, which may point to a read error. The same CDR3 can be traced to other DNA sequences in this sample. The gene calls are TRBV20-1 and TRBJ2-3; D uncertain. Per germline, CDR1 DFQATT and CDR2 SNEGSKA (reference sequence). The CDR3 extends over 11 amino acids. Here the CDR3 DNA reads TGCAGTGCCTCAAGCAGAGATACGCAGTATTTT. Translating it yields CSASSRDTQYF.

The chain links TRBV29-1 to TRBJ2-5; TRBD2 might be the D (6 bases). The CDR3 has 11 residues. With 6 bases removed from V and 7 bases from J, the gap between germline ends came to 12 bases. The germline CDR1 and CDR2 sequences are SQVTM and ANQGSEA. In nucleotides, the CDR3 is TGCAGCGTCGGTATGGGGGGGACCCAGTACTTC. Translated, it gives CSVGMGGTQYF.

The table lists this clone with a count of one. The chain joins TRBV30 to TRBJ2-7; perhaps D is TRBD1 or TRBD2 (5 bases each). The CDR3 consists of 13 residues. Trimming removed 3 bases at V and 2 bases at J, with 11 bases between. Germline CDR1 GTSNPN, CDR2 SVGIG (reference sequence). The CDR3 sequence: CAWSTGAAYEQYF. The DNA for the CDR3 is TGTGCCTGGAGCACCGGGGCGGCCTACGAGCAGTACTTC.

The V and J genes are TRBV4-3 and TRBJ1-1, with a tentative D call TRBD1 (5 bases). Germline values: CDR1 LGHNA, CDR2 YSLEER. V dropped 3 bases and J dropped 5 bases, with 16 bases sitting between them. The CDR3 consists of 15 residues. As DNA, the CDR3 is TGCGCCAGCAGCCAGGGGCCAGGGAGGGGAACTGAAGCTTTCTTT. Encoded protein: CASSQGPGRGTEAFF.

This clone was seen only a few times. The chain is built from TRBV4-3 and TRBJ2-3; 8 nucleotides agree with TRBD1. The CDR3 totals 15 residues. Germline CDR1 LGHNA, CDR2 YSLEER. The junction had 8 bases not matched to a gene; V was cut back by 4 bases and J by 5 bases. The CDR3 reads CASSPTGEVVDTQYF. The CDR3 bases are TGCGCCAGCAGCCCGACAGGGGAAGTAGTAGATACGCAGTATTTT.

This clone was recorded a few times. At the DNA level, this CDR3 is encoded by other sequences in the same sample as well. The gene calls are TRBV5-1 and TRBJ1-1; D remains unclear. V lost 0 bases and J lost 3, with 0 bases in between. Germline loops: CDR1 SGHRS, CDR2 YFSETQ. CDR3 size: 11 residues. The CDR3 protein is CASSLDTEAFF. DNA of the CDR3: TGCGCCAGCAGCTTGGACACTGAAGCTTTCTTT.

The genes are TRBV4-3 and TRBJ2-3; D is possibly TRBD2 (5 bases). This CDR3 comprises 15 residues. V dropped 0 bases and J dropped 7 bases, with 14 bases sitting between them. Per the germline V gene, CDR1 is LGHNA and CDR2 is YSLEER. CDR3 nucleotides: TGCGCCAGCAGCCAAGACCCGGGGAACGCAAATACGCAGTATTTT. Amino acids: CASSQDPGNANTQYF.

On this clone: The identical CDR3 is also encoded by other nucleotide sequences in the sample. The chain has TRBV11-2 and TRBJ2-3; no clear D. V gave up 1 base and J gave up 1 base, with 3 bases separating them. Germline V gives CDR1 SGHAT, CDR2 FQNNGV. The CDR3 sequence is 13 residues long. The CDR3 region has the DNA TGTGCCAGCAGCTTAGCGGGCACAGATACGCAGTATTTT. Translated, it gives CASSLAGTDTQYF.

CDR3 loop: CASSLVGQNNSPLHF. CDR3 nucleotide sequence: TGTGCCAGCAGCTTAGTGGGTCAGAATAATTCACCCCTCCACTTT. The chain couples TRBV7-2 to TRBJ1-6, with D unresolved. The CDR3 contains 15 residues. Germline CDR1 and CDR2: SGHTA and FQGNSA. Trimming pared 1 base from V and 5 bases from J, leaving 9 bases between.

DNA for the CDR3: TGTGCCAGCAGTTTGCCGCCACAGGGGGCAAATTCACCCCTCCACTTT. Its protein product is CASSLPPQGANSPLHF. The chain joins TRBV13 to TRBJ1-6; 9 nucleotides line up with TRBD1. This CDR3 has 16 residues. V was clipped by 6 bases and J by 7 bases; unmatched bases: 10. CDR1 PRHDT and CDR2 FYEKMQ come from the germline V gene (reference sequence).

The rearrangement uses TRBV7-9 and TRBJ2-1; maybe TRBD1 (6 bases). V lost 3 bases to trimming and J lost 0 bases, with 18 bases between them. This CDR3 has 18 amino acids. Looked up from germline, CDR1 is SEHNR and CDR2 is FQNEAQ (reference sequence). CDR3 DNA: TGTGCCAGCAGCTTGGTATCGGACAGCGAAAGCTCCTACAATGAGCAGTTCTTC. It translates to CASSLVSDSESSYNEQFF. The full variable domain, with the rest looked up from reference TRBV7-9 and TRBJ2-1, is DTGVSQNPRHKITKRGQNVTFRCDPISEHNRLYWYRQTLGQGPEFLTYFQNEAQLEKSRLLSDRFSAERPKGSFSTLEIQRTEQGDSAMYLCASSLVSDSESSYNEQFFGPGTRLTVL.

This chain uses TRBV23-1 with TRBJ1-1; 7 bases map to TRBD1. TRBV23-1 is flagged as an ORF with uncertain function. CDR3 length: 16 amino acids. Trimming cost V 6 bases and J 0 bases; bases outside gene matches: 10. This chain's CDR3 is CASSVRQGHMNTEAFF. In DNA, the CDR3 is TGCGCCAGCAGCGTGAGACAGGGACACATGAACACTGAAGCTTTCTTT.

In this sample, this clone turned up once. J is TRBJ1-6 and V is TRBV7-9; D may be TRBD1 (5 bases). The CDR3 consists of 14 residues. V dropped 5 bases and J dropped 10 bases, with 15 bases sitting between them. CDR1 and CDR2 from the germline V gene are SEHNR and FQNEAQ (reference sequence). Here the CDR3 DNA reads TGTGCCAGCAGCGTCGTTGGGACCGGGTCACCCCTCCACTTT. Protein sequence: CASSVVGTGSPLHF.

The CDR3 is CASSLGPAGSTDTQYF. DNA of the CDR3: TGTGCCAGCAGCTTAGGTCCAGCGGGTAGCACAGATACGCAGTATTTT. This rearrangement joins TRBV7-2 to TRBJ2-3, with D perhaps TRBD2 (6 bases). Per germline, CDR1 SGHTA and CDR2 FQGNSA. Between the trimmed V and J ends, which lost 1 base and 0 bases, there was a span of 11 bases. The CDR3 extends over 16 amino acids.